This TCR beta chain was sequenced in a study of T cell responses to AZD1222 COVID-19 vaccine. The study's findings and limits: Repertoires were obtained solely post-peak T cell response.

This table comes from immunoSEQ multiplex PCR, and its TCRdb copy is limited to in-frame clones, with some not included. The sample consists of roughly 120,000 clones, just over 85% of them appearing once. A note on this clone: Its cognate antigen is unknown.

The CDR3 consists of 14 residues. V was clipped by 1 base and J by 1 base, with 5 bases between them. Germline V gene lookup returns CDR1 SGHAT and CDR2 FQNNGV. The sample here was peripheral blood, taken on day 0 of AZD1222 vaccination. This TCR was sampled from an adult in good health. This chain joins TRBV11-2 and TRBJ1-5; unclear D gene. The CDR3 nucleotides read TGTGCCAGCAGCTTAGCCAGCAGCAATCAGCCCCAGCATTTT. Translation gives CASSLASSNQPQHF.